This T cell receptor (beta chain) was sequenced during a study of OX40 agonist ivuxolimab in advanced cancers. The germline V gene has CDR1 SGHRS and CDR2 YFSETQ. Trimming stripped 0 bases from V and 2 bases from J, with 8 bases between. There are 14 residues in the CDR3. Repertoires were generated with immunoSEQ multiplex PCR, while TCRdb's copy carries only in-frame clones and drops some. The sample lists some 100,000 clones; approximately 89% were seen once. A note on this clone: Other DNA sequences from this sample encode an identical CDR3 as well.

The clonotype was recovered from an adult with an advanced solid tumor such as melanoma, head and neck, liver or kidney cancer. The chain carries TRBV5-1 and TRBJ1-1; D might be TRBD1 (6 bases). This material consisted of CD4+ or CD8+ T cells sorted from blood, taken in a trial of the OX40 agonist ivuxolimab. Here the CDR3 reads CASSLDGGNTEAFF. Written as DNA, the CDR3 is TGCGCCAGCAGCTTGGATGGGGGCAACACTGAAGCTTTCTTT.